Presented here are 16 T cell receptor beta chains from one specimen sequenced in a study of T cell repertoires in cytomegalovirus infection. Their cognate antigens are unknown. MiXCR was run by TCRdb on the reads, yielding one entry per CDR3 protein. Here the sample spans fewer than 1,000,000 distinct CDR3 sequences, around 32% being singletons. The material was cultured CD8+ T cells from PBMCs, obtained from culture after CMV antigen stimulation. The receptor set was obtained from a human donor in good health (CMV status not recorded). Some clones in this sample may be carry-over from other donors' samples.

The chain joins TRBV6-4 to TRBJ1-6, with D possibly TRBD1 on 5 matching bases. The CDR3 covers 14 residues. Between the trimmed V and J ends, which lost 2 bases and 7 bases, there was a span of 9 bases. From germline, CDR1 is MRHNA and CDR2 SNTAGT. In DNA, the CDR3 is TGTGCCAGCAGTGACCAGGGCCTAAATTCACCCCTCCACTTT. Encoded protein: CASSDQGLNSPLHF.

This clonotype was recorded many times. The chain has TRBV12-3 or TRBV12-4 and TRBJ1-1; 7 bases match TRBD1. V was pared by 5 bases and J by 2 bases, with 8 bases of the junction left unmatched. The CDR3 extends over 15 amino acids. CDR3 amino acids: CASSGDGTANTEAFF. The CDR3 DNA is TGTGCCAGCAGTGGCGACGGGACAGCAAACACTGAAGCTTTCTTT.

This clonotype was seen more than once but under ten times. The chain joins TRBV7-6 to TRBJ2-3; 9 nucleotides align to TRBD1. Looked up from germline, CDR1 is SGHVS and CDR2 is FNYEAQ. This CDR3 contains 13 residues. J was trimmed by 6 bases and V by 7 bases; bases with no gene match: 5. CDR3 sequence: CASIMDRGDTQYF. CDR3 in DNA: TGTGCCAGCATCATGGACAGGGGTGATACGCAGTATTTT.

The genes are TRBV27 and TRBJ1-6; no firm D call. The CDR3 totals 16 residues. Trimming took 5 bases from V and 5 from J, leaving 16 bases between them. CDR1 MNHEY and CDR2 SMNVEV come from the germline V gene (reference sequence). CDR3 residues: CASSPPLGRNNSPLHF. CDR3 DNA: TGTGCCAGCAGTCCCCCGCTAGGGCGAAATAATTCACCCCTCCACTTT.

This clonotype was counted between two and nine times. The rearrangement joins TRBV7-2 to TRBJ1-5; a weak D match, TRBD1 (5 bases). This CDR3 spans 16 amino acids. Per germline, CDR1 SGHTA and CDR2 FQGNSA. V lost 5 bases, J lost 1 base, and 15 bases lay in between. The CDR3 region has the DNA TGTGCCAGCAGCGACCGGGACCCGCTAAGCAATCAGCCCCAGCATTTT. This encodes CASSDRDPLSNQPQHF.

CDR3 nucleotides: TGTGCCAGCAGTGAGTTACAGAATAATTCACCCCTCCACTTT. As protein: CASSELQNNSPLHF. V is TRBV6-6 and J is TRBJ1-6; D remains ambiguous. CDR1 is MNHNY, CDR2 SVGAGI, per germline (reference sequence). The V end was cut by 5 bases, the J end by 5 bases, with 10 bases between. This CDR3 comprises 14 residues.

This clonotype was detected only once. A single base separates this from a much larger clone, so it may be a read error. The chain is built from TRBV7-2 and TRBJ1-2; 7 nucleotides line up with TRBD1. The CDR3 sequence is 15 residues long. CDR1 is SGHTA and CDR2 is FQGNSA in the germline V gene. V lost 6 bases to trimming and J lost 0 bases; unmatched junction nucleotides: 7. DNA for the CDR3: TGTGCCAGCAGAGAGGGACAGACACCTAACTATGGCTACACCTTC. This translates into CASREGQTPNYGYTF.

The rearrangement uses TRBV2 and TRBJ1-1; D is undetermined. This CDR3 spans 14 amino acids. Trimming took off 7 bases at V and 3 bases at J, with 15 bases between the two ends. Germline CDR1 SNHLY, CDR2 FYNNEI. For the CDR3, the DNA is TGTGCCAGCATTCCTGACTGGGGAGACACTGAAGCTTTCTTT. Protein: CASIPDWGDTEAFF. Full variable domain (outside the CDR3, taken from reference TRBV2 and TRBJ1-1): EPEVTQTPSHQVTQMGQEVILRCVPISNHLYFYWYRQILGQKVEFLVSFYNNEISEKSEIFDDQFSVERPDGSNFTLKIRSTKLEDSAMYFCASIPDWGDTEAFFGQGTRLTVV.

This clonotype occurred a few times. The chain employs TRBV9 and TRBJ1-2; D is possibly TRBD1 (6 bases). Trimming took 2 bases from V and 8 from J, leaving 19 bases between them. CDR3 length: 15 amino acids. The germline V gene encodes CDR1 SGDLS and CDR2 YYNGEE. Here the CDR3 DNA reads TGTGCCAGCAGCGTCGCTGGTTCTCCAGGGGAAGGCTACACCTTC. Encoded protein: CASSVAGSPGEGYTF.

V usage is TRBV7-9 and J usage is TRBJ1-1, with D tentatively TRBD1 (5 bases). CDR1 and CDR2 from the germline V gene are SEHNR and FQNEAQ (reference sequence). The CDR3 is 14 residues long. V was clipped by 5 bases and J by 3 bases, with 13 bases between them. The DNA of the CDR3 is TGTGCCAGCAGCACGATAGGGGTATACACTGAAGCTTTCTTT. Residues: CASSTIGVYTEAFF.

This clonotype appeared a few times. The rearrangement uses TRBV7-6 and TRBJ2-5, with a tentative D call TRBD1 (6 bases). The CDR3 runs to 17 residues. Germline CDR1 reads SGHVS; CDR2 reads FNYEAQ. Trimming left V 4 bases short and J 1 base short, with 19 bases between. As DNA, the CDR3 is TGTGCCAGCAGCTCGCCCGCGGCAGGGGAGCTCCAAGAGACCCAGTACTTC. Translated, it gives CASSSPAAGELQETQYF. The full variable domain, rest sourced from reference TRBV7-6 and TRBJ2-5, is GAGVSQSPRYKVTKRGQDVALRCDPISGHVSLYWYRQALGQGPEFLTYFNYEAQQDKSGLPNDRFSAERPEGSISTLTIQRTEQRDSAMYRCASSSPAAGELQETQYFGPGTRLLVL.

On this clonotype: A much larger clone lies one base from this, so it may be a read error. This sequence joins TRBV7-2 and TRBJ1-5; TRBD1 aligns across 8 bases. This CDR3 contains 15 residues. The V gene's germline CDR1 is SGHTA and CDR2 FQGNSA. The CDR3 DNA is TGTGCCAGCAGCTTAGGCAGGGGGCCAAATCAGCCCCAGCAATTT. Encoded protein: CASSLGRGPNQPQQF.

A remark on this clonotype: A much larger clonotype is one base distant, so this may be a read error. The CDR3 is CVSTKRLGLAGSASSYNEQFF. CDR3 bases: TGTGTCAGCACCAAACGATTGGGACTAGCGGGGTCCGCAAGCTCCTACAATGAGCAGTTCTTC. This rearrangement joins TRBV27 to TRBJ2-1; 13 bases match TRBD2. This CDR3 region has 21 residues. Germline CDR1 MNHEY, CDR2 SMNVEV (reference sequence).

The CDR3, as DNA: TGCAGTGCTATCAACAGGGGTCCTGGAAACACCATATATTTT. Amino acid sequence: CSAINRGPGNTIYF. The chain has TRBV20-1 and TRBJ1-3; 7 nucleotides align to TRBD1. Germline CDR1 is DFQATT and CDR2 is SNEGSKA (reference sequence). The V gene end was trimmed by 4 bases and the J gene end by 2 bases; junction bases not matched to a gene: 5. The CDR3 totals 14 residues.

This chain links TRBV2 with TRBJ1-2, with 7 bases that match TRBD1. V lost 11 bases and J lost 2; bases outside the gene matches: 11. The germline V gene encodes CDR1 SNHLY and CDR2 FYNNEI. The CDR3 totals 14 residues. The CDR3 is CAEINRGPNYGYTF. CDR3 sequence (DNA): TGTGCCGAAATTAACAGGGGCCCGAACTATGGCTACACCTTC.

The V call is TRBV19, the J call TRBJ2-1; D might be TRBD1 (6 bases). Between the trimmed V and J ends, which lost 7 bases and 10 bases, there was a span of 14 bases. Germline assignment: CDR1 LNHDA and CDR2 SQIVND (reference sequence). The CDR3 runs to 12 residues. This chain's CDR3 is CASTSPGQEQFF. The DNA for the CDR3 is TGTGCCAGTACCTCACCCGGACAGGAGCAGTTCTTC. The full variable domain, its missing parts supplied by reference TRBV19 and TRBJ2-1, is DGGITQSPKYLFRKEGQNVTLSCEQNLNHDAMYWYRQDPGQGLRLIYYSQIVNDFQKGDIAEGYSVSREKKESFPLTVTSAQKNPTAFYLCASTSPGQEQFFGPGTRLTVL.